Listed here are 30 T cell receptor beta chains from one sample, sequenced in a study of T cell responses to AZD1222 COVID-19 vaccine. Profiled with immunoSEQ multiplex PCR; TCRdb holds only in-frame clones, not every one. The sample has over 70,000 clones; approximately 89% are singletons. The input for sequencing was peripheral blood, taken 28 days after the second AZD1222 dose. All receptors come from an adult who received the AZD1222 COVID-19 vaccine.

This clone was seen once. The chain has TRBV19 and TRBJ2-2; TRBD1 matches at 7 bases. The V and J ends lost 3 bases and 4 bases, in that order; junction bases with no gene match: 8. The germline V gene encodes CDR1 LNHDA and CDR2 SQIVND (reference sequence). The length of the CDR3 is 16 residues. CDR3 DNA sequence: TGTGCCAGTAGTATGGCAGGGGGTTTAAGCACCGGGGAGCTGTTTTTT. Amino acids: CASSMAGGLSTGELFF. Using reference TRBV19 and TRBJ2-2 for the parts outside the CDR3, the full variable domain is DGGITQSPKYLFRKEGQNVTLSCEQNLNHDAMYWYRQDPGQGLRLIYYSQIVNDFQKGDIAEGYSVSREKKESFPLTVTSAQKNPTAFYLCASSMAGGLSTGELFFGEGSRLTVL.

V usage is TRBV20-1 and J usage is TRBJ1-6; the D gene is possibly TRBD1 (5 bases). The CDR3 extends over 15 amino acids. V shed 3 bases and J shed 9 bases, with 18 bases lying between them. Germline V gene sequence: CDR1 DFQATT, CDR2 SNEGSKA (reference sequence). CDR3 region: CSASRSLQGGSPLHF. CDR3 in DNA: TGCAGTGCTAGTCGTTCTCTTCAGGGAGGTTCACCCCTCCACTTT.

This clone occurred once. The gene calls are TRBV5-6 and TRBJ1-4; a weak D match, TRBD1 (5 bases). Germline V gene sequence: CDR1 SGHDT, CDR2 YYEEEE. V was shortened by 5 bases and J by 5 bases, with 13 bases between the two germline ends. CDR3 length: 14 amino acids. The CDR3 DNA reads TGTGCCAGCAGGAGTAACGGGGGGAATGAAAAACTGTTTTTT. Protein product: CASRSNGGNEKLFF. Combining the CDR3 with reference TRBV5-6 and TRBJ1-4 gives the whole variable domain DAGVTQSPTHLIKTRGQQVTLRCSPKSGHDTVSWYQQALGQGPQFIFQYYEEEERQRGNFPDRFSGHQFPNYSSELNVNALLLGDSALYLCASRSNGGNEKLFFGSGTQLSVL.

The V call is TRBV5-5, the J call TRBJ2-5; D might be TRBD1 (6 bases). CDR1 and CDR2 (germline): SGHKS, YYEKEE (reference sequence). V lost 6 bases and J lost 4, with 16 bases in between. The CDR3 has 14 amino acids. In DNA, the CDR3 is TGTGCCAGCACTACCCGAGGACAGACAGAGACCCAGTACTTC. This sequence encodes CASTTRGQTETQYF.

The chain joins TRBV14 to TRBJ1-2; no firm D call. CDR1 and CDR2 (germline): SGHDN, FVKESK. This CDR3 region has 13 residues. Trimming removed 10 bases at V and 6 bases at J, with 18 bases between. In nucleotides, the CDR3 is TGTGCCACCCCGGCCGGACCCGAGGATGGCTACACCTTC. It is translated as CATPAGPEDGYTF. Complete variable domain (other parts from reference TRBV14 and TRBJ1-2): EAGVTQFPSHSVIEKGQTVTLRCDPISGHDNLYWYRRVMGKEIKFLLHFVKESKQDESGMPNNRFLAERTGGTYSTLKVQPAELEDSGVYFCATPAGPEDGYTFGSGTRLTVV.

This sequence joins TRBV7-6 and TRBJ2-2, with 9 bases that match TRBD2. The CDR3 consists of 16 residues. CDR1 SGHVS and CDR2 FNYEAQ come from the germline V gene. The V segment lost 2 bases and the J segment 3 bases; nucleotides outside the gene matches: 4. The CDR3 reads CASSLLAGPDTGELFF. The DNA of the CDR3 is TGTGCCAGCAGCTTACTAGCGGGGCCGGACACCGGGGAGCTGTTTTTT.

The chain has TRBV9 and TRBJ2-5; D is uncertain. Trimming left V 3 bases short and J 7 bases short, with 19 bases between. This CDR3 is 15 amino acids long. From germline, CDR1 is SGDLS and CDR2 YYNGEE. The CDR3 loop reads CASSASDGKIRTQYF. CDR3 DNA: TGTGCCAGCAGCGCTTCGGACGGCAAGATTCGGACCCAGTACTTC.

The chain recombines TRBV4-1 with TRBJ2-3; no clear D. V lost 1 base to trimming and J lost 7 bases, with 6 bases between them. Germline V lookup: CDR1 MGHRA, CDR2 YSYEKL. The CDR3 spans 12 residues. The CDR3 bases are TGCGCCAGCAGCCAAGGGATCAATACGCAGTATTTT. This translates into CASSQGINTQYF.

The chain has TRBV14 and TRBJ2-1; maybe TRBD2 (6 bases). Germline assignment: CDR1 SGHDN and CDR2 FVKESK. The CDR3 runs 18 residues. Trimming took 4 bases from V and 5 from J, leaving 24 bases between them. The CDR3 coding sequence is TGTGCCAGCAGCCCGATTCCAACTAGCCACCAACCTAACAATGAGCAGTTCTTC. Protein product: CASSPIPTSHQPNNEQFF.

The chain links TRBV19 to TRBJ1-2; a weak D match, TRBD1 (5 bases). Looked up from germline, CDR1 is LNHDA and CDR2 is SQIVND (reference sequence). Trimming removed 3 bases from V and 8 bases from J, with 22 bases in between. The CDR3 has 16 amino acids. The CDR3 coding sequence is TGTGCCAGTAGTATTCCTTCTAGGACATCAGGGTACGGCTACACCTTC. Its translation is CASSIPSRTSGYGYTF.

The J gene is TRBJ1-4, the V gene TRBV29-1, with D unclear. V was trimmed by 7 bases and J by 0 bases, leaving 9 bases between them. The CDR3 contains 13 residues. Per germline, CDR1 SQVTM and CDR2 ANQGSEA. The CDR3 DNA reads as TGCAGCGCTAAGAGGGCAACTAATGAAAAACTGTTTTTT. Protein: CSAKRATNEKLFF. Complete variable domain (other parts from reference TRBV29-1 and TRBJ1-4): SAVISQKPSRDICQRGTSLTIQCQVDSQVTMMFWYRQQPGQSLTLIATANQGSEATYESGFVIDKFPISRPNLTFSTLTVSNMSPEDSSIYLCSAKRATNEKLFFGSGTQLSVL.

This chain uses TRBV18 with TRBJ1-3; a weak D match, TRBD1 (5 bases). Trimming left V 0 bases short and J 0 bases short, with 9 bases between. The CDR3 is 16 amino acids. The germline CDR1 and CDR2 sequences are KGHSH and LQKENI. The CDR3 DNA reads as TGTGCCAGCTCACCACCGGGGGGTAGCTCTGGAAACACCATATATTTT. Residues: CASSPPGGSSGNTIYF.

This sequence joins TRBV4-1 and TRBJ1-1, with TRBD1 as a possible D gene (5 bases). The CDR3 has 14 amino acids. Between the trimmed V and J ends, which lost 1 base and 4 bases, there was a span of 10 bases. Germline loops: CDR1 MGHRA, CDR2 YSYEKL. The CDR3 here is CASSQVGRGTEAFF. CDR3 bases: TGCGCCAGCAGCCAAGTTGGGAGGGGCACTGAAGCTTTCTTT.

This rearrangement joins TRBV7-9 to TRBJ2-4; the match to TRBD2 covers 10 bases. Trimming took 3 bases from V and 7 from J; bases not matched to a gene: 9. The CDR3 length is 16 residues. Germline V CDR1 and CDR2: SEHNR, FQNEAQ (reference sequence). CDR3: CASSFEAGGLGNIQYF. The DNA of the CDR3 is TGTGCCAGCAGCTTCGAAGCGGGGGGGCTAGGGAACATTCAGTACTTC. The whole variable domain, filled in from reference TRBV7-9 and TRBJ2-4, reads DTGVSQNPRHKITKRGQNVTFRCDPISEHNRLYWYRQTLGQGPEFLTYFQNEAQLEKSRLLSDRFSAERPKGSFSTLEIQRTEQGDSAMYLCASSFEAGGLGNIQYFGAGTRLSVL.

This chain links TRBV15 with TRBJ2-7; D is undetermined. The CDR3 contains 12 residues. Germline lookup yields CDR1 LNHNV and CDR2 YYDKDF (reference sequence). V lost 4 bases and J lost 4, with 8 bases in between. DNA of the CDR3: TGTGCCACCAGCATAGCCGGTTACGAGCAGTACGTC. It yields the protein CATSIAGYEQYV.

The chain couples TRBV7-9 to TRBJ2-5; D remains unclear. V gave up 5 bases and J gave up 5 bases, with 15 bases separating them. Per the germline V gene, CDR1 is SEHNR and CDR2 is FQNEAQ (reference sequence). This CDR3 is 14 amino acids long. The CDR3 is CASSPVVGWETQYF. The CDR3 DNA sequence: TGTGCCAGCAGCCCCGTTGTAGGGTGGGAGACCCAGTACTTC.

The V and J genes are TRBV5-1 and TRBJ1-5; D unclear. Germline assignment: CDR1 SGHRS and CDR2 YFSETQ. Between the trimmed V and J ends, which lost 4 bases and 3 bases, there was a span of 17 bases. This CDR3 is built from 16 residues. The DNA for the CDR3 is TGCGCCAGCAGCAACGCCCCAAGAGGGCCCAATCAGCCCCAGCATTTT. Its protein product is CASSNAPRGPNQPQHF.

J is TRBJ1-2 and V is TRBV15; 8 positions match TRBD1. The CDR3 runs to 14 residues. In germline, CDR1 is LNHNV, CDR2 YYDKDF (reference sequence). With V trimmed by 0 bases and J by 8 bases, 5 bases remained unmatched. CDR3 residues: CATSRDRDRSGYTF. Written as DNA, the CDR3 is TGTGCCACCAGCAGAGATAGGGACAGGAGCGGCTACACCTTC.

The chain is built from TRBV27 and TRBJ2-2; 10 nucleotides line up with TRBD2. Germline CDR1 reads MNHEY; CDR2 reads SMNVEV (reference sequence). This CDR3 is built from 14 residues. Trimming cost V 8 bases and J 4 bases; bases outside gene matches: 4. The CDR3 reads CASGLAGATGELFF. DNA for the CDR3: TGTGCCAGCGGCCTAGCGGGGGCCACCGGGGAGCTGTTTTTT.

The chain carries TRBV28 and TRBJ1-3, with TRBD1 matching over 7 bases. Per germline, CDR1 MDHEN and CDR2 SYDVKM. The CDR3 is 12 amino acids. J lost 13 bases, V lost 5 bases, and 8 bases had no gene match. This CDR3 reads CASSPPTGKIYF. The CDR3 coding sequence is TGTGCCAGCAGTCCACCGACAGGGAAAATATATTTT. The whole variable domain, filled in from reference TRBV28 and TRBJ1-3, reads DVKVTQSSRYLVKRTGEKVFLECVQDMDHENMFWYRQDPGLGLRLIYFSYDVKMKEKGDIPEGYSVSREKKERFSLILESASTNQTSMYLCASSPPTGKIYFGEGSWLTVV.

V is TRBV20-1 and J is TRBJ1-6; D might be TRBD1 (6 bases). The CDR3 loop spans 14 amino acids. Per the germline V gene, CDR1 is DFQATT and CDR2 is SNEGSKA (reference sequence). Trimming cost V 3 bases and J 5 bases, with 11 bases left between them. The CDR3 is CSASSGANNSPLHF. For the CDR3, the DNA is TGCAGTGCTAGTTCGGGGGCAAATAATTCACCCCTCCACTTT.

V gene TRBV6-2 or TRBV6-3 combines with J gene TRBJ2-1, with D possibly matching TRBD1 (6 bases). V was trimmed by 0 bases and J by 5 bases, leaving 14 bases between them. The CDR3 is made up of 16 amino acids. Germline V gene data show CDR1 as MNHEY and CDR2 as SVGEGT. CDR3 DNA: TGTGCCAGCAGTTACTCTCCAGAAGGGGGTCACAATGAGCAGTTCTTC. It encodes CASSYSPEGGHNEQFF.

This rearrangement joins TRBV25-1 to TRBJ1-2; 9 nucleotides align to TRBD1. The CDR3 has 13 residues. The germline V gene has CDR1 MGHDK and CDR2 SYGVNS. J was trimmed by 7 bases and V by 5 bases; bases with no gene match: 5. The CDR3 DNA sequence: TGTGCCAGCAGTAACACAGGGGGCCGTGGCTACACCTTC. It codes for CASSNTGGRGYTF.

The CDR3 loop reads CASKRGGLETQYF. The CDR3 DNA sequence: TGTGCCAGCAAGCGGGGGGGCCTCGAGACCCAGTACTTC. The chain has TRBV6-5 and TRBJ2-5, with 10 bases lining up with TRBD2. CDR3 length equals 13 residues. V lost 7 bases to trimming and J lost 5 bases; unmatched junction nucleotides: 4. Germline V gene sequence: CDR1 MNHEY, CDR2 SVGAGI.

This clone was found once. The gene calls are TRBV3-1 (or the pseudogene TRBV3-2) and TRBJ1-6, with 7 bases lining up with TRBD1. V shed 3 bases, J shed 14 bases, and the junction held 7 bases outside the gene matches. The CDR3 totals 13 residues. Germline V lookup: CDR1 LGHDT, CDR2 YNNKEL (reference sequence). The CDR3 nucleotides are TGTGCCAGCAGCCAGGGACAGTTGGTGGCCCTCCACTTT. This translates into CASSQGQLVALHF.

The J gene is TRBJ1-4, the V gene TRBV11-2; 7 positions agree with TRBD1. The J segment lost 0 bases and the V segment lost 5 bases, leaving 3 bases of the junction unmatched. The length of the CDR3 is 15 residues. Germline CDR1 SGHAT, CDR2 FQNNGV. The chain's CDR3 is CASSVGQATNEKLFF. DNA for the CDR3: TGTGCCAGCAGCGTCGGACAGGCAACTAATGAAAAACTGTTTTTT.

This rearrangement joins TRBV2 to TRBJ2-3; weak D call: TRBD2 (7 bases). Trimming pared 6 bases from V and 2 bases from J, leaving 15 bases between. Germline V gives CDR1 SNHLY, CDR2 FYNNEI. The CDR3 runs 15 residues. CDR3 sequence reads: CASSTRRGATDTQYF. CDR3 nucleotide sequence: TGTGCCAGCAGCACTCGTCGGGGGGCCACAGATACGCAGTATTTT.

The chain links TRBV3-1 (or the pseudogene TRBV3-2) to TRBJ2-7; TRBD2 agrees at 11 bases. The germline V gene has CDR1 LGHDT and CDR2 YNNKEL (reference sequence). The CDR3 length is 16 residues. The junction had 2 bases not matched to a gene; V was cut back by 0 bases and J by 1 base. The CDR3 loop is CASSQEGTSGSYEQYF. CDR3 sequence (DNA): TGTGCCAGCAGCCAAGAAGGGACTAGCGGTTCCTACGAGCAGTACTTC.

This rearrangement joins TRBV27 to TRBJ2-7; TRBD1 matches at 7 bases. V gave up 5 bases and J gave up 5 bases; unmatched junction bases: 6. CDR3 length: 13 residues. CDR1 and CDR2 (germline): MNHEY, SMNVEV (reference sequence). CDR3 residues: CASSETGSHEQYF. The CDR3, as DNA: TGTGCCAGCAGTGAGACAGGGTCCCACGAGCAGTACTTC.

The gene calls are TRBV5-1 and TRBJ2-5; 9 bases are a match to TRBD2. Trimming at V came to 4 bases and at J to 5 bases, leaving 6 bases not matched to a gene. From germline, CDR1 is SGHRS and CDR2 YFSETQ. The CDR3 sequence is 14 residues long. CDR3 nucleotide sequence: TGCGCCAGCAGCAAAGGGACTAGCATGGAGACCCAGTACTTC. Amino acid sequence: CASSKGTSMETQYF.